The 10 T cell receptor beta chains in this list originate from one sample, sequenced in a study of T cell changes during pregnancy in multiple sclerosis. Clones were read by immunoSEQ multiplex PCR, and TCRdb kept only the in-frame ones, dropping some. This table has tens of thousands of clones, 90% appearing once. The starting material was peripheral blood, obtained in the first trimester of pregnancy. Receptors were obtained from a female donor in good health, enrolled as a control in a pregnancy study.

CDR3 bases: TGCGCCAGCAGGGGGGTGGGGACAGGGAAAGGGAGTCAGCCCCAGCATTTT. The encoded protein is CASRGVGTGKGSQPQHF. The chain is built from TRBV23-1 and TRBJ1-5, with 9 bases that match TRBD1. TRBV23-1 is labeled an ORF, and its function is uncertain. This CDR3 comprises 17 residues. The V segment lost 6 bases and the J segment 6 bases; nucleotides outside the gene matches: 15.

The CDR3 protein is CASRGGTGLSNQPQHF. CDR3 DNA sequence: TGTGCCAGCAGGGGGGGGACAGGGCTTAGCAATCAGCCCCAGCATTTT. V and J are TRBV2 and TRBJ1-5; 9 bases are a match to TRBD1. This CDR3 contains 16 residues. J lost 0 bases, V lost 6 bases, and 6 bases had no gene match. Germline values: CDR1 SNHLY, CDR2 FYNNEI. Combining the CDR3 with reference TRBV2 and TRBJ1-5 gives the whole variable domain EPEVTQTPSHQVTQMGQEVILRCVPISNHLYFYWYRQILGQKVEFLVSFYNNEISEKSEIFDDQFSVERPDGSNFTLKIRSTKLEDSAMYFCASRGGTGLSNQPQHFGDGTRLSIL.

CDR3 sequence reads: CASLVSGGETQYF. CDR3 DNA: TGCGCCAGCCTAGTTAGCGGGGGGGAGACCCAGTACTTC. This sequence joins TRBV10-2 and TRBJ2-5; 10 bases fit TRBD2. Germline lookup yields CDR1 WSHSY and CDR2 SAAADI. The junction had 5 bases not matched to a gene; V was cut back by 8 bases and J by 5 bases. The CDR3 runs to 13 residues.

The rearrangement uses TRBV19 and TRBJ2-3, with a weak D call TRBD1 (6 bases). CDR1 and CDR2 from the germline V gene are LNHDA and SQIVND (reference sequence). CDR3 size: 19 residues. The V end was cut by 1 base, the J end by 1 base, with 21 bases between. In DNA form, the CDR3 reads TGTGCCAGTAGTATAGTCCCCGGCTTGGCGCCAGGGGGCACAGATACGCAGTATTTT. Protein: CASSIVPGLAPGGTDTQYF.

In its sample, this clone was seen once. This chain connects TRBV7-9 to TRBJ1-2; D gene uncertain. V lost 1 base, J lost 5 bases, and 14 bases lay in between. CDR3 length: 15 amino acids. The germline CDR1 and CDR2 sequences are SEHNR and FQNEAQ (reference sequence). CDR3 in DNA: TGTGCCAGCAGCTTAGATATGGCAGGAGGGTATGGCTACACCTTC. Its protein is CASSLDMAGGYGYTF. The full variable domain, rest sourced from reference TRBV7-9 and TRBJ1-2, is DTGVSQNPRHKITKRGQNVTFRCDPISEHNRLYWYRQTLGQGPEFLTYFQNEAQLEKSRLLSDRFSAERPKGSFSTLEIQRTEQGDSAMYLCASSLDMAGGYGYTFGSGTRLTVV.

This clone was seen more than once but under ten times. This chain links TRBV7-9 with TRBJ1-2; 12 nucleotides line up with TRBD1. Trimming took 1 base from V and 5 from J; bases not matched to a gene: 8. Germline CDR1 is SEHNR and CDR2 is FQNEAQ (reference sequence). The CDR3 runs to 17 residues. The CDR3 spells CASSLEGTGGSSYGYTF. The DNA for the CDR3 is TGTGCCAGCAGCTTAGAGGGGACAGGGGGCAGCTCATATGGCTACACCTTC. Using reference TRBV7-9 and TRBJ1-2 for the parts outside the CDR3, the full variable domain is DTGVSQNPRHKITKRGQNVTFRCDPISEHNRLYWYRQTLGQGPEFLTYFQNEAQLEKSRLLSDRFSAERPKGSFSTLEIQRTEQGDSAMYLCASSLEGTGGSSYGYTFGSGTRLTVV.

The rearrangement links TRBV29-1 to TRBJ2-3, with 9 bases fitting TRBD2. CDR3 length equals 15 residues. Germline CDR1 is SQVTM and CDR2 is ANQGSEA. V trimming: 8 bases; J trimming: 3 bases; junction bases outside the gene matches: 12. CDR3 nucleotides: TGCAGCCTTTCAGGATCGACTAGCGGAACAGATACGCAGTATTTT. Residues: CSLSGSTSGTDTQYF.

V usage is TRBV7-9 and J usage is TRBJ2-5; 9 positions agree with TRBD1. The trim removed 5 bases at V and 1 base at J, leaving 5 bases unmatched. Germline CDR1 and CDR2: SEHNR and FQNEAQ (reference sequence). The CDR3 sequence is 15 residues long. In DNA, the CDR3 is TGTGCCAGCAGCGAACCGGGACAGGGCCAAGAGACCCAGTACTTC. It specifies CASSEPGQGQETQYF.

The chain couples TRBV2 to TRBJ2-6, with 10 bases aligning to TRBD1. The germline CDR1 and CDR2 sequences are SNHLY and FYNNEI. This CDR3 has 17 residues. The V segment lost 4 bases and the J segment 4 bases; nucleotides outside the gene matches: 7. CDR3 bases: TGTGCCAGCAGTGTCCCGGGACAGGGGTTCGGGGCCAACGTCCTGACTTTC. This codes for CASSVPGQGFGANVLTF.

The rearrangement joins TRBV6-6 to TRBJ2-7; TRBD1 agrees at 11 bases. Germline V gene lookup returns CDR1 MNHNY and CDR2 SVGAGI (reference sequence). V lost 6 bases to trimming and J lost 5 bases; unmatched junction nucleotides: 3. The length of the CDR3 is 13 residues. The CDR3 DNA sequence: TGTGCCAGCAGCTGGGACAGGGGGGACGAGCAGTACTTC. Translating it yields CASSWDRGDEQYF.